The TCR beta chain described here comes from a study of T cells in Graves' hyperthyroidism and ophthalmopathy (dated by TCRdb to the late 2010s). Describing the broader study: Peripheral blood samples were taken at initial diagnosis, before any treatment was given. To identify TCR V-J signatures that set the groups apart, the researchers used a discovery cohort of about a hundred patients, made up of 43 with Graves' ophthalmopathy and about 60 with stable Graves' hyperthyroidism. An independent validation cohort of fewer than 20 hyperthyroidism patients and approximately 17 patients who later progressed to ophthalmopathy tested prospective prediction of ophthalmopathy. For training and testing, the roughly 100 patients in the discovery cohort were randomly divided in a 7:3 ratio. Thyroid tissue and blood T-cell repertoires from about six Graves' hyperthyroidism patients were also compared in the study. After sampling, hyperthyroidism patients received methimazole starting at 30 mg daily, and ophthalmopathy patients received high-dose intravenous methylprednisolone. The paper reports TCR Vbeta CDR3 sequencing of some 140 peripheral blood samples: approximately 41 ophthalmopathy, over 70 hyperthyroidism and around 17 progressor patients. The study at large found these results: Sample size was not statistically predetermined, and investigators were not blinded to group allocation. Most expanded thyroid clonotypes (frequency above 0.001) were also detected in blood, suggesting blood repertoires may reflect thyroid immune responses. In validation, progression to ophthalmopathy was predicted by the model with nearly 71% sensitivity and just over 72% specificity, a median of around 5.9 months before onset. In cross-validation, a model built on a 13 V-J signature told ophthalmopathy apart from stable hyperthyroidism with under 90% sensitivity and roughly 81% specificity, and in testing the same model reached 80%/75%.

Stable Graves' hyperthyroidism was defined as the absence of progression to ophthalmopathy over 18 months of follow-up. Hyperthyroidism patients were newly diagnosed, with disease duration under 2 months, and aged 18 to 65 years. The study excluded patients with uncontrolled infections, other autoimmune diseases, pregnancy or lactation. Diagnoses were based on clinical symptoms, serum thyroxine and TRAb, thyroid ultrasound and orbital computed tomography. PBMCs were separated from 8 to 10 ml of fresh peripheral blood using Ficoll-Paque density gradient centrifugation. Total RNA was extracted using Trizol reagent, and RNA quality was assessed on an Agilent 2100 Bioanalyzer. This clonotype was seen at least ten times. The specificity of this receptor is unknown. Base qualities are not at hand, and no much larger clone is one base apart. The TCR beta CDR3 regions were amplified from the RNA transcripts. For the first round of RT-PCR on the TCR CDR3, the HTBI primer set was used together with the Qiagen OneStep RT-PCR kit. The libraries were constructed in a second round of multiplex PCR and then size-selected and purified. The libraries were sequenced on an Illumina HiSeq2000 using paired-end 100 bp reads. The paper's data handling went like this. SOAPnuke was used to process the raw data, with reads discarded if the reads contained adapters or uncalled bases, had a mean Phred below 15, or lacked an exact constant-primer or identifier match. COPE v1.2.5 was used to merge high-quality paired reads, and clonotypes were defined as unique nucleotide sequences. MiTCR v1.1 was used to align clonotypes to the IMGT TRBV, TRBD and TRBJ reference segments. Only V-J combinations with frequency above 0.0001, covering roughly 99% of repertoires, were analysed. The TCS score was defined as F50 (clonal expansion) divided by E x V (chaos), with BLOSUM62-based TCRdist calculated between CDR3 peptides within each V-J. Welch's t-statistics and random forest reduced roughly 500 V-J features to roughly 13, which were used in a naive Bayes classifier (R e1071). TCRdb reran the public reads through fastp at Q25 and MiXCR, keeping productive beta chains. Entries are consolidated by CDR3 protein sequence, retaining the most common genes and DNA. TCRdb assigned the V and J calls; the authors' analysis was not used. The sample includes more than 550,000 distinct CDR3 sequences, with 17% observed a single time. Of the sample, roughly 15% is held by the ten largest clones.

Reading from cysteine to phenylalanine, the CDR3 counts 11 amino acids. Of the read, only the CDR3 DNA is kept; its 33 bases are in frame from base 1. V drops 6 bases and J drops 7 bases, leaving 12 bases in between. According to the germline V gene (reference sequence), CDR1 reads DFQATT and CDR2 reads SNEGSKA. Sequencing was performed on blood. The chain joins TRBV20-1 to TRBJ2-5, and possibly TRBD2, on 6 matching bases. The sequence was collected from a man aged 45 to 65 with Graves' hyperthyroidism. The CDR3 protein: CSAFLGGTQYF. The nucleotides read TGCAGTGCCTTCCTGGGAGGGACCCAGTACTTC.